This T cell receptor beta chain was identified during a study of blood T cell repertoires in COVID-19. Across the whole study: Acute and convalescent COVID-19 samples came from the United States, Italy and Spain. PBMCs, B-cell-depleted T cells, or T cells were the source of the cDNA or gDNA that made up the material.

The CDR3 loop spans 20 amino acids. Some clones are missing from TCRdb's copy, which holds only in-frame ones; the method was immunoSEQ multiplex PCR. The repertoire has some 120,000 clones, just over 90% of them found once; the top ten carry 1.8%. Sequenced sample: peripheral blood. The clonotype was recovered from a human donor with active COVID-19. The donor label of this sample is uncertain. The chain uses TRBV21-1 and TRBJ2-5; TRBD2 is the table's D call and was not checked against the DNA. TRBV21-1 is flagged as a pseudogene. This CDR3 reads CASSYVVDIAGGPGSETQYF. CDR3 bases: TGTGCCAGCAGCTATGTGGTAGATATAGCGGGGGGGCCGGGGTCAGAGACCCAGTACTTC.